This T cell receptor beta chain appears in the sequencing data of a study of T cells after yellow fever vaccination. Study-wide context: Preparation used SMART-Seq v4 Ultra Low Input for the low-cell-number fractions. Overall study results and limits: In post-booster samples, most primary-vaccination clones reappeared (approximately 95% CD4, 88% CD8).

Of note for this clonotype: Its antigen is undetermined.

Generation of TCR cDNA used 5'RACE template switching (which added a universal primer site and UMIs). TCRdb called the 5' RACE reads again in MiXCR, with one record for every CDR3 protein. The table has more than 450,000 distinct CDR3 sequences, 21% seen once. The receptor comes from a man between 18 and 29 years old who received the YFV17D yellow fever vaccine. This material consisted of PBMCs, taken roughly 20 days after the first yellow fever vaccination.

The CDR3 bases are TGTGCCAGCAGGGGACAGAGCGCCCAAGAGACCCAGTACTTC. This codes for CASRGQSAQETQYF. The chain employs TRBV7-6 and TRBJ2-5, with TRBD1 identical over 7 bases. J gave up 1 base and V 6 bases, and 5 bases lay outside the gene matches. Germline V gene data show CDR1 as SGHVS and CDR2 as FNYEAQ. This CDR3 has 14 residues.